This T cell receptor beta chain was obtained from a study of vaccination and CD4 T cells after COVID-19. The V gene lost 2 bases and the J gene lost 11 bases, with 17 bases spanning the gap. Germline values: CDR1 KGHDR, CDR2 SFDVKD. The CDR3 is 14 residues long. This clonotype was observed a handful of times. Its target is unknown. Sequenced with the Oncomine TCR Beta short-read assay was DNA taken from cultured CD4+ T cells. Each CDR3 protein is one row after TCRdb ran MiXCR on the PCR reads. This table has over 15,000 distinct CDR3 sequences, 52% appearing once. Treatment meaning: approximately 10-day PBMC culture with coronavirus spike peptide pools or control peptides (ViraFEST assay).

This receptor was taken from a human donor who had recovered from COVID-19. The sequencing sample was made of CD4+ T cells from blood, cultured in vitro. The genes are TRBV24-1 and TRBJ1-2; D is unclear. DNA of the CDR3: TGTGCCACCAGTGATTCGAGGACGTTCCCTGGTTACACCTTC. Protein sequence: CATSDSRTFPGYTF.